This TCR beta chain was recovered during a study of blood T cell repertoires in COVID-19. About the research overall: Collection of acute and convalescent COVID-19 samples took place in the United States, Italy and Spain.

The protocol was immunoSEQ multiplex PCR, while the TCRdb copy is restricted to in-frame clones and leaves out a portion. The sample records around 150,000 clones, 75% to 90% being singletons. Trimming removed 5 bases from V and 5 bases from J, with 19 bases in between. CDR1 and CDR2 (germline): MDHEN, SYDVKM. The CDR3 spans 16 residues. This clone was found once. The specimen sequenced was peripheral blood. The sequence was collected from a woman aged 55-70 years with active COVID-19. The genes are TRBV28 and TRBJ2-1; possibly TRBD1 for D (6 bases). The CDR3 is CASSLSTRGDHNEQFF. CDR3 coding DNA: TGTGCCAGCAGTCTTTCGACCAGGGGAGACCACAATGAGCAGTTCTTC.